This record concerns one T cell receptor beta chain sequence. What antigen it recognizes has not been identified. No base quality information exists; no much larger clone differs at one position. This sample stems from a study of T cell changes during pregnancy in multiple sclerosis (dated by TCRdb to about 2019). In terms of the full investigation: The study examined how the T cell repertoire changed over the course of pregnancy in women with multiple sclerosis.

Germline trimming: 5 bases from V, 4 bases from J; junction bases outside gene matches: 5. The CDR3 contains 13 residues, cysteine and phenylalanine counted. The kept DNA is CDR3 alone, 39 bases in frame from the first base. CDR1 is given as LNHDA and CDR2 as SQIVND, both from the germline V gene (reference sequence). Library creation used the immunoSEQ multiplex PCR assay. Sourced from immuneACCESS, this table was stored by TCRdb with only in-frame sequences that have V and J called. A share of the clones is absent; for the studies checked, an unresolved V gene accounts for under half, and the remainder has no known explanation. The sample includes roughly 52,000 clones, with 94% observed a single time. The leading ten clones occupy roughly 5.4% of the sample.

The TCR was taken from a female donor with multiple sclerosis, enrolled in a pregnancy study. The chain is encoded by TRBV19 joined to TRBJ2-7; TRBD2 matches 7 bases in the middle. Sequencing used CD8+ T cells from peripheral blood mononuclear cells, obtained before pregnancy. The CDR3 here reads CASSPSSGYEQYF. The DNA reads as follows: TGTGCCAGTAGTCCCTCTAGCGGTTACGAGCAGTACTTC.